This T cell receptor beta chain was obtained from a study of T cells in localized non-small cell lung cancer. Repertoires were generated with immunoSEQ multiplex PCR, while TCRdb's copy carries only in-frame clones and drops some. The data contain more than 20,000 clones, over 75% of them singletons. This CDR3 comprises 11 residues. The V end lost 3 bases, the J end lost 4 bases, and 6 bases lay between the germline ends. Germline V gene sequence: CDR1 GTSNPN, CDR2 SVGIG (reference sequence). The clonotype comes from a man between 35 and 75 years old with stage II lung adenocarcinoma. This chain links TRBV30 with TRBJ1-1; D gene uncertain. Sequencing was performed on PBMCs, taken before any cancer treatment. CDR3 residues: CAWRGFTEAFF. The CDR3 nucleotides read TGTGCCTGGAGAGGGTTCACTGAAGCTTTCTTT.